Detailed here is one T cell receptor (beta chain). Its specificity is not known. These data originate in a study of cytomegalovirus exposure and HLA in healthy donors. Study as a whole: Some 85 million unique TCRs from HLA-typed donors were held in an early data release.

Study-level points and caveats: Later on, analysis showed that most CMV-associated TCR beta chains appeared to be HLA-restricted. Available immune exposure information covered CMV serostatus only.

The PCR ran on 60 Vbeta and 13 Jbeta primers. Libraries were prepared by immunoSEQ multiplex PCR; TCRdb keeps only in-frame clonotypes and omits some of them. The sample gives about 120,000 clones, about three quarters of which show up once; 6.3% is in the top ten. The CDR3 contains 14 residues. Germline CDR1 MNHEY, CDR2 SMNVEV (reference sequence). Losses at the gene ends were 5 bases for V and 4 bases for J; bases not matched to a gene: 5. Nominal health characterized the donors when sampled, though unrecorded immune exposures were likely. The sequenced material came from PBMCs. The source of this sequence is a middle-aged woman in good health and CMV-seronegative. The chain links TRBV27 to TRBJ2-7; TRBD1 matches 10 bases. CDR3 sequence reads: CASSRDRGGYEQYF. CDR3 in DNA: TGTGCCAGCAGTCGGGACAGGGGAGGTTACGAGCAGTACTTC.